These 17 T cell receptor beta chains were all obtained from the same sample, sequenced in a study of post-analysis software for immune sequencing data. Study results and caveats: In patients, TRBV5-6, TRBV5-1 and TRBV20-1 belonged to five TRBV segments found more frequently than in controls.

Every TCR beta cDNA library bore unique molecular identifiers. TCRdb analysed the PCR reads with MiXCR anew, one entry per CDR3 protein. The profile covers roughly 600,000 distinct CDR3 sequences, with about 44% appearing a single time and more than 1.5% taken by the ten largest. Their antigens are not known. The specimen sequenced was blood. These receptors all come from a girl aged 5-17 years with multiple sclerosis.

This clonotype has a handful of counts. This sequence joins TRBV12-3 or TRBV12-4 and TRBJ1-1; D remains unclear. There are 12 residues in the CDR3. The ends were cut back, 2 bases at V and 8 bases at J, with 9 bases in the middle. The CDR3 bases are TGTGCCAGCAGTTTAAGGGCCGGAGAAGCTTTCTTT. Amino acid sequence: CASSLRAGEAFF.

The chain carries TRBV20-1 and TRBJ2-5; D may be TRBD2 (6 bases). The V gene's germline CDR1 is DFQATT and CDR2 SNEGSKA (reference sequence). This CDR3 has 14 amino acids. Trimming removed 7 bases at V and 5 bases at J, with 20 bases between. As DNA, the CDR3 is TGCAGTGAAATTGGGCCGGGGGAAGGGGAGACCCAGTACTTC. Its translation: CSEIGPGEGETQYF.

To note about this clonotype: At one boundary the junction diverges from the germline segment, which might be a read error. This rearrangement joins TRBV6-5 to TRBJ2-7; a possible D gene is TRBD2 (5 bases). The length of the CDR3 is 15 residues. CDR1 is MNHEY and CDR2 is SVGAGI in the germline V gene. Here the CDR3 DNA reads TGTGTCAGCAGTTACTCGAGGGCAGGCCCCAATGAGCAGTACTTC. Its translation is CVSSYSRAGPNEQYF.

CDR3: CASSYGQGFLSEQYF. CDR3 sequence (DNA): TGTGCCAGCAGCTACGGACAGGGTTTCTTAAGCGAGCAGTACTTC. The V call is TRBV5-6, the J call TRBJ2-7; 8 positions match TRBD1. V lost 3 bases to trimming and J lost 6 bases; unmatched junction nucleotides: 11. Germline V gene sequence: CDR1 SGHDT, CDR2 YYEEEE. The CDR3 is 15 amino acids.

This chain connects TRBV11-1 to TRBJ1-2; D is unclear. V lost 3 bases, J lost 3 bases, and 20 bases lay in between. The germline V gene has CDR1 SGHAT and CDR2 FQDESV (reference sequence). The CDR3 is 17 amino acids. The CDR3 is CASSFPRDKHQDYGYTF. The CDR3 DNA reads TGTGCCAGCAGCTTCCCGCGAGACAAACATCAGGACTATGGCTACACCTTC.

This clonotype has only a few counts. This sequence joins TRBV12-3 or TRBV12-4 and TRBJ1-2; D not resolved. The CDR3 extends over 13 amino acids. The V end was cut by 6 bases, the J end by 4 bases, with 12 bases between. DNA for the CDR3: TGTGCCAGCAGCTCCGGACTGATCTATGGCTACACCTTC. Protein product: CASSSGLIYGYTF.

The chain recombines TRBV20-1 with TRBJ2-5, with D perhaps being TRBD1 or TRBD2 (5 bases each). Trimming removed 1 base at V and 3 bases at J, with 6 bases between. There are 12 residues in the CDR3. Germline V gives CDR1 DFQATT, CDR2 SNEGSKA (reference sequence). The CDR3 here is CSARVGEETQYF. The CDR3, as DNA: TGCAGTGCTAGAGTGGGGGAAGAGACCCAGTACTTC.

CDR3 loop: CASSLGLAPDTQYF. The CDR3 region has the DNA TGTGCCAGCAGCCTGGGACTAGCGCCAGATACGCAGTATTTT. The genes are TRBV12-3 or TRBV12-4 and TRBJ2-3; 10 bases are shared with TRBD2. The ends lost 6 bases at V and 4 bases at J; junction bases unmatched: 4. CDR3 length: 14 residues.

J is TRBJ2-7 and V is TRBV3-1, with D uncertain. CDR3 size: 14 residues. Between the trimmed V and J ends, which lost 3 bases and 0 bases, there was a span of 9 bases. Germline-derived CDR1 and CDR2 are LGHDT and YNNKEL (reference sequence). The DNA of the CDR3 is TGTGCCAGCAGCCACAGGCAGCTCTCCTACGAGCAGTACTTC. Residues: CASSHRQLSYEQYF.

In its sample, this clonotype was seen a few times. The rearrangement links TRBV4-1 to TRBJ2-3, with D possibly matching TRBD1 (6 bases). Germline CDR1 reads MGHRA; CDR2 reads YSYEKL. The CDR3 length is 17 residues. V gave up 3 bases and J gave up 2 bases, with 18 bases separating them. Here the CDR3 reads CASSHPSARGDTDTQYF. The CDR3 DNA is TGCGCCAGCAGCCACCCCTCGGCCAGGGGAGACACAGATACGCAGTATTTT.

The V call is TRBV7-9, the J call TRBJ2-7; 8 bases line up with TRBD1. J gave up 2 bases and V 3 bases, and 3 bases lay outside the gene matches. The CDR3 contains 14 residues. Germline loops: CDR1 SEHNR, CDR2 FQNEAQ (reference sequence). CDR3 in DNA: TGTGCCAGCAGCTTCGAACAGGGGGCCTACGAGCAGTACTTC. Translated, it gives CASSFEQGAYEQYF.

The chain has TRBV4-1 and TRBJ2-1; 11 bases match TRBD2. V trimming: 4 bases; J trimming: 0 bases; junction bases outside the gene matches: 5. The CDR3 spans 17 residues. Germline CDR1 reads MGHRA; CDR2 reads YSYEKL. The CDR3 nucleotides read TGCGCCAGCAGCCTCTGGACTAGCGGGCACTCCTACAATGAGCAGTTCTTC. Translating gives CASSLWTSGHSYNEQFF.

The rearrangement links TRBV7-9 to TRBJ1-1; TRBD1 aligns across 11 bases. CDR1 is SEHNR, CDR2 FQNEAQ, per germline (reference sequence). This CDR3 has 15 amino acids. With 5 bases clipped from V and 5 bases from J, the junction kept 7 bases outside the gene matches. CDR3 DNA sequence: TGTGCCAGCAGCCAAAGAGGGACAGGGGGGACTGAAGCTTTCTTT. Translating it yields CASSQRGTGGTEAFF.

The V call is TRBV6-5, the J call TRBJ1-5; D uncertain. CDR1 and CDR2 from the germline V gene are MNHEY and SVGAGI. The CDR3 totals 13 residues. Trimming left V 4 bases short and J 3 bases short, with 7 bases between. The CDR3 is CASSSDTNQPQHF. In nucleotides, the CDR3 is TGTGCCAGCAGTTCAGACACCAATCAGCCCCAGCATTTT.

This chain joins TRBV20-1 and TRBJ2-7, with 7 bases identical to TRBD1. The CDR3 length is 13 residues. V lost 3 bases to trimming and J lost 2 bases; unmatched junction nucleotides: 4. The germline CDR1 and CDR2 sequences are DFQATT and SNEGSKA (reference sequence). The CDR3 DNA sequence: TGCAGTGCTAGGGACAGGACGACCTACGAGCAGTACTTC. Its protein is CSARDRTTYEQYF.

This clonotype was seen a handful of times. The chain recombines TRBV7-3 with TRBJ2-7; D not resolved. This CDR3 region has 13 residues. Germline CDR1 reads SGHTA; CDR2 reads FQGTGA. V was cut by 1 base and J by 3 bases, with 7 bases left in between. CDR3 region: CASSLNPHYEQYF. The CDR3 DNA follows: TGTGCCAGCAGCTTAAATCCCCACTACGAGCAGTACTTC.

The chain is built from TRBV7-9 and TRBJ2-1; D perhaps matches TRBD2 (5 bases). In germline, CDR1 is SEHNR, CDR2 FQNEAQ (reference sequence). V gave up 6 bases and J gave up 0 bases, with 12 bases separating them. This CDR3 comprises 15 residues. The CDR3 loop is CASRPDLSSYNEQFF. The CDR3 DNA sequence: TGTGCCAGCAGACCGGACTTAAGCTCCTACAATGAGCAGTTCTTC.